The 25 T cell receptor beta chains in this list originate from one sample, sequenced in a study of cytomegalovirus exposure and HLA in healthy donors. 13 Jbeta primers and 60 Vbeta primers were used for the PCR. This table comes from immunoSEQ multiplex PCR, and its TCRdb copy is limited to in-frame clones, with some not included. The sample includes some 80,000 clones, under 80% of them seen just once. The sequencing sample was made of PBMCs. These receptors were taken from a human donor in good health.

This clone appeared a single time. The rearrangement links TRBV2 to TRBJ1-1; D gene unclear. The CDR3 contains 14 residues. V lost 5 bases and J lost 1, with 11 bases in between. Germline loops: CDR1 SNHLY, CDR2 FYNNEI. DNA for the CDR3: TGTGCCAGCAGTTCCCTCCAGGCGAACACTGAAGCTTTCTTT. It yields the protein CASSSLQANTEAFF.

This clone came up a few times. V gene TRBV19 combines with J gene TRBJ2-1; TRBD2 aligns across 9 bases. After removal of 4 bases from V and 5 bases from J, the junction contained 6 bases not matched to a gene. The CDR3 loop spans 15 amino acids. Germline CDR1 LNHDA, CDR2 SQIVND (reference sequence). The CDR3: CASSKTSGDDNEQFF. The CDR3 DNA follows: TGTGCCAGTAGTAAGACTAGCGGCGATGACAATGAGCAGTTCTTC.

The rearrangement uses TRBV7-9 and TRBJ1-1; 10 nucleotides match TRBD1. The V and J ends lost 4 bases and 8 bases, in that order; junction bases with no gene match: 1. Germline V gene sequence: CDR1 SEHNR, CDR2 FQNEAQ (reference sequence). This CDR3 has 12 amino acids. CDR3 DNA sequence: TGTGCCAGCAGCTGGGGACAGGGGGAAGCTTTCTTT. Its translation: CASSWGQGEAFF.

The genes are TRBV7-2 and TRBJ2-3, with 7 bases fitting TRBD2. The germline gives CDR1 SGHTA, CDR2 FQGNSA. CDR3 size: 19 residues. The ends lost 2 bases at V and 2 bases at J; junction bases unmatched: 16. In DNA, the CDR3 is TGTGCCAGCAGCTTATACCCGCTCGGCTCTAGCGGCGTCACAGATACGCAGTATTTT. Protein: CASSLYPLGSSGVTDTQYF.

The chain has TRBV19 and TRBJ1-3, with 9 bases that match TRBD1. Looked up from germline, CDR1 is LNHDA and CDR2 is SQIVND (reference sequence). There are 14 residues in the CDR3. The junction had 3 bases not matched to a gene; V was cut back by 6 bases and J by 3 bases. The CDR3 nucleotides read TGTGCCAGTAGGGGGACAGGGATTGGAAACACCATATATTTT. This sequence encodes CASRGTGIGNTIYF. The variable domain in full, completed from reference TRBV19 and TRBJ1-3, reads DGGITQSPKYLFRKEGQNVTLSCEQNLNHDAMYWYRQDPGQGLRLIYYSQIVNDFQKGDIAEGYSVSREKKESFPLTVTSAQKNPTAFYLCASRGTGIGNTIYFGEGSWLTVV.

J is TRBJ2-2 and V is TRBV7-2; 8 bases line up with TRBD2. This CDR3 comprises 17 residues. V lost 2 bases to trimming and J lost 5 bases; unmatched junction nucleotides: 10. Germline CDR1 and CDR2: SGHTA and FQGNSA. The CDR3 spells CASSLRAAGGGTGELFF. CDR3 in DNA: TGTGCCAGCAGCTTAAGGGCGGCGGGGGGCGGTACCGGGGAGCTGTTTTTT. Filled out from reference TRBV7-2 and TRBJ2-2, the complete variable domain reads GAGVSQSPSNKVTEKGKDVELRCDPISGHTALYWYRQSLGQGLEFLIYFQGNSAPDKSGLPSDRFSAERTGGSVSTLTIQRTQQEDSAVYLCASSLRAAGGGTGELFFGEGSRLTVL.

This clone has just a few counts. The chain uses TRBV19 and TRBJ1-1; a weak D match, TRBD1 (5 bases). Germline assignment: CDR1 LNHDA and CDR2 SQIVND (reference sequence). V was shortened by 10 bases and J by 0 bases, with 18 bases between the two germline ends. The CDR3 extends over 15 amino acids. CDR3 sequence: CATRDPDLMNTEAFF. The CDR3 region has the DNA TGTGCCACCAGGGATCCAGACCTTATGAACACTGAAGCTTTCTTT.

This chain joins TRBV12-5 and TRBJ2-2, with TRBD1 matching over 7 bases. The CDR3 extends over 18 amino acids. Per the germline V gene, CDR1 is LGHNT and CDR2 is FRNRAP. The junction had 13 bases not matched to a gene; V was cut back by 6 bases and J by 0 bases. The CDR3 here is CASGFLTGTAPNTGELFF. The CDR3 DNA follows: TGTGCTAGTGGGTTTCTAACCGGGACAGCCCCGAACACCGGGGAGCTGTTTTTT.

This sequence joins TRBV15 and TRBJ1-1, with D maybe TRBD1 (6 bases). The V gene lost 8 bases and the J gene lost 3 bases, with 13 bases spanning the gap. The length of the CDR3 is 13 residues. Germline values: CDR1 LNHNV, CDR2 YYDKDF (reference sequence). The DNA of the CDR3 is TGTGCCACCCAACAGGGTTCAGACACTGAAGCTTTCTTT. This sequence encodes CATQQGSDTEAFF.

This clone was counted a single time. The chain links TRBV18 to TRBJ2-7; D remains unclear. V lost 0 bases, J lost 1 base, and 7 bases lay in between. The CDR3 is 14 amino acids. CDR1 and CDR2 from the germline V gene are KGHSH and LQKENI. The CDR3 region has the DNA TGTGCCAGCTCACCACCGCCACAATCCTACGAGCAGTACTTC. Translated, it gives CASSPPPQSYEQYF.

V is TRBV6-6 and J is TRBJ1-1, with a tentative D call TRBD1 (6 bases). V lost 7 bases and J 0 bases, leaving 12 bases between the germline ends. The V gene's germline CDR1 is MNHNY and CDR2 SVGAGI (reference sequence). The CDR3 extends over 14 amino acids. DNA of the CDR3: TGTGCCAGCACCTACGACAGGATGAACACTGAAGCTTTCTTT. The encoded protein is CASTYDRMNTEAFF.

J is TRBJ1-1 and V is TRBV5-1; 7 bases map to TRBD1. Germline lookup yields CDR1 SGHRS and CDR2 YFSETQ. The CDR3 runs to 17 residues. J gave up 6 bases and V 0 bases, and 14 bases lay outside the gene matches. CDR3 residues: CASSLGQGSMGGSEAFF. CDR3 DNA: TGCGCCAGCAGCTTGGGACAGGGCTCGATGGGGGGTTCTGAAGCTTTCTTT.

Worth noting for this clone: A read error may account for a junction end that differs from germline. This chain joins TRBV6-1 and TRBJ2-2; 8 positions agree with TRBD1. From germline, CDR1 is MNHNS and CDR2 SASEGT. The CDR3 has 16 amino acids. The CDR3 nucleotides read TGTGCCAGCACTGAAAGGTGGACAGGGAGAACCGGGGAGCTGTTTTTT. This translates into CASTERWTGRTGELFF.

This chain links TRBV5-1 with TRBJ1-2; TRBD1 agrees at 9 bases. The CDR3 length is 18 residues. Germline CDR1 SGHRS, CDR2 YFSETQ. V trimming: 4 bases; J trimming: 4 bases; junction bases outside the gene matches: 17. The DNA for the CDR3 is TGCGCCAGCAGCATGGGATCCGGGACAGGGAATCGTGGCTATGGCTACACCTTC. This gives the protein CASSMGSGTGNRGYGYTF.

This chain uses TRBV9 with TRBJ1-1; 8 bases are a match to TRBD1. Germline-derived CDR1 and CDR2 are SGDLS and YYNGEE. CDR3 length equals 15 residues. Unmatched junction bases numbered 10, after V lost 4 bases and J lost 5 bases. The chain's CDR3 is CASSSQGTGGTEAFF. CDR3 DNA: TGTGCCAGCAGCTCTCAAGGGACAGGAGGGACTGAAGCTTTCTTT.

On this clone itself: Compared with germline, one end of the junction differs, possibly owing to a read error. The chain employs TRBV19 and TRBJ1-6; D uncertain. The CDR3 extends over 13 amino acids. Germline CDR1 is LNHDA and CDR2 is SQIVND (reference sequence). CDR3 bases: TGTGCCAGTACCTCGGGGAATGGTTCACCCCTCAACTTT. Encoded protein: CASTSGNGSPLNF.

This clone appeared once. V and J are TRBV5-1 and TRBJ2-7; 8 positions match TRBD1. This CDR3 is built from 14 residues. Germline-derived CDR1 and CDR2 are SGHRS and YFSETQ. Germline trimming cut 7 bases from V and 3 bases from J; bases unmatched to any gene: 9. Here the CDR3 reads CASGPQDRVYEQYF. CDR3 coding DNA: TGCGCCAGCGGCCCTCAGGACAGGGTCTACGAGCAGTACTTC.

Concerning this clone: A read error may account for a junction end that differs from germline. The CDR3 protein is CASTLFGQGNEQFF. Written as DNA, the CDR3 is TGCGCCAGCACCTTGTTTGGACAGGGGAATGAGCAGTTCTTC. This chain connects TRBV5-1 to TRBJ2-1; 9 bases are a match to TRBD1. This CDR3 spans 14 amino acids. CDR1 and CDR2 from the germline V gene are SGHRS and YFSETQ.

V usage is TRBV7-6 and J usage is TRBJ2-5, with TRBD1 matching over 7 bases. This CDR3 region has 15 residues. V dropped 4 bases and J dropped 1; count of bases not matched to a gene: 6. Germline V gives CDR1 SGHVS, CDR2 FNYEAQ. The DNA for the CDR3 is TGTGCCAGCAGCTACCTACAGGGGCCCCAAGAGACCCAGTACTTC. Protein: CASSYLQGPQETQYF. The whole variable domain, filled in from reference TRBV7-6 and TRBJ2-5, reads GAGVSQSPRYKVTKRGQDVALRCDPISGHVSLYWYRQALGQGPEFLTYFNYEAQQDKSGLPNDRFSAERPEGSISTLTIQRTEQRDSAMYRCASSYLQGPQETQYFGPGTRLLVL.

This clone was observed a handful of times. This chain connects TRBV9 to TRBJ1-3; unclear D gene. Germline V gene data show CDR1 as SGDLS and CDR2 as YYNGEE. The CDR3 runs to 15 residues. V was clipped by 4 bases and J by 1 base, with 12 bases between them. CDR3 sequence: CASSSREGSGNTIYF. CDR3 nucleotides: TGTGCCAGCAGCTCAAGGGAGGGTTCTGGAAACACCATATATTTT.

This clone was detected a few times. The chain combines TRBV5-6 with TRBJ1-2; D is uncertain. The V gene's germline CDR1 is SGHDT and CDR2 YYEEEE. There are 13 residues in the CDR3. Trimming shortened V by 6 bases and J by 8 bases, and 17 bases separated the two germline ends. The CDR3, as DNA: TGTGCCAGCACCGATAGCGCTCTTAGAGGCTACACCTTC. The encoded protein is CASTDSALRGYTF. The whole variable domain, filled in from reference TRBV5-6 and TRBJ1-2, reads DAGVTQSPTHLIKTRGQQVTLRCSPKSGHDTVSWYQQALGQGPQFIFQYYEEEERQRGNFPDRFSGHQFPNYSSELNVNALLLGDSALYLCASTDSALRGYTFGSGTRLTVV.

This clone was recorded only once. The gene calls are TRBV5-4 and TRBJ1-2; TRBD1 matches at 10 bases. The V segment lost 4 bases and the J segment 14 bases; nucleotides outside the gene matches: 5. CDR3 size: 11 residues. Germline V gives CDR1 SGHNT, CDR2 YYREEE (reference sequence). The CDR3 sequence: CASSPGTGVTF. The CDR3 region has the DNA TGTGCCAGCAGCCCAGGGACAGGGGTGACCTTC.

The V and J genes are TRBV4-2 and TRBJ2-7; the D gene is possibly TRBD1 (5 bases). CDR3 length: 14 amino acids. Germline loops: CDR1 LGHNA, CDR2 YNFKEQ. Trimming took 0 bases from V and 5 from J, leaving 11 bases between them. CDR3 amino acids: CASSQDRTRNEQYF. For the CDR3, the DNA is TGTGCCAGCAGCCAAGATAGGACAAGGAACGAGCAGTACTTC.

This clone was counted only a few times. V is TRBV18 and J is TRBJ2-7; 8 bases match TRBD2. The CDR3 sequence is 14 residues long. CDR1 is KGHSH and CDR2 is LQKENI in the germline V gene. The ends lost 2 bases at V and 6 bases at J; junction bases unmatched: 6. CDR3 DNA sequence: TGTGCCAGCTCACCAACGGGGGGGCCCGGCGAGCAGTACTTC. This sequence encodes CASSPTGGPGEQYF.

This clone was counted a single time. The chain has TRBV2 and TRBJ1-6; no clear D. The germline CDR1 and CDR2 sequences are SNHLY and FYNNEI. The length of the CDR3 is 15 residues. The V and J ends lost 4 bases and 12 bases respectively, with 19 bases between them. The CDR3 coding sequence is TGTGCCAGCAGTGTCCAGCGTCCCAATTCGGGACCCCTCCACTTT. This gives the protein CASSVQRPNSGPLHF.